This T cell receptor (beta chain) was observed in a study of blood T cell repertoires in COVID-19. Turning to the study itself: There were acute and convalescent COVID-19 samples, and they came from the United States, Italy and Spain. Sources were T cells, B-cell-depleted T cells, or PBMCs; the material itself was cDNA or gDNA.

Per the study methods: Scientists estimated how many nucleated cells there were by amplifying reference gene primers. Measured with immunoSEQ multiplex PCR; TCRdb has only the in-frame clones, and not every one. The D gene and trimming were derived from the DNA, and the V and J assignments and clone size from that table. In the table there are roughly 100,000 clones, roughly 80% of which are singletons. CDR1 is SGHNT and CDR2 is YYREEE in the germline V gene (reference sequence). CDR3 length: 15 residues. V shed 1 base, J shed 4 bases, and the junction held 5 bases outside the gene matches. The TCR was taken from a man in his sixties with active or convalescent COVID-19. The chain carries TRBV5-4 and TRBJ2-1; TRBD2 matches 7 bases. Material: peripheral blood. In DNA, the CDR3 is TGTGCCAGCAGCTTGAGGAGCGGGGCGTACAATGAGCAGTTCTTC. It codes for CASSLRSGAYNEQFF.